Listed below are T cell receptor beta chains from one sample, sequenced in a study of blood T cell repertoires in COVID-19. Using immunoSEQ multiplex PCR, the repertoire was profiled, and TCRdb retains in-frame clones only, with some absent. The sample holds roughly 220,000 clones, roughly 88% seen once. The sequenced sample was PBMCs or T cells enriched from blood (not recorded which). All receptors derive from a woman between 40 and 55 years old with acute COVID-19. The CDR3 runs from the conserved cysteine through the conserved F or W. The D gene is left open where the match is weak. A clone size is listed for some rows: how often the clone was seen (once, few, many), or a class if it is expanded.

TRBV14,TRBD1,TRBJ2-7,.,CASSNTGDAYEQYF,TGTGCCAGCAGCAATACAGGGGATGCCTACGAGCAGTACTTC
TRBV5-1,TRBD2,TRBJ2-3,.,CASSARTSGGKTDTQYF,TGCGCCAGCAGTGCTAGGACTAGCGGGGGCAAAACAGATACGCAGTATTTT
TRBV9,TRBD2,TRBJ2-3,.,CASSAIGGSTDTQYF,TGTGCCAGCAGCGCGATCGGGGGGTCCACAGATACGCAGTATTTT
TRBV5-1,.,TRBJ2-1,.,CASSWKGAGSYNEQFF,TGCGCCAGCAGCTGGAAGGGGGCGGGGAGTTACAATGAGCAGTTCTTC
TRBV27,TRBD1,TRBJ1-2,.,CASSLSPTGIDGYTF,TGTGCCAGCAGTTTATCTCCGACAGGGATTGATGGCTACACCTTC
TRBV9,TRBD2,TRBJ2-1,.,CASSVVVAGGHNEQFF,TGTGCCAGCAGCGTAGTAGTTGCGGGGGGGCACAATGAGCAGTTCTTC
TRBV5-1,.,TRBJ2-2,.,CASSPTGTPNTGELFF,TGCGCCAGCAGCCCCACCGGGACACCTAACACCGGGGAGCTGTTTTTT
TRBV14,.,TRBJ1-6,.,CASSVKGAYNSPLHF,TGTGCCAGCAGCGTTAAGGGGGCCTATAATTCACCCCTCCACTTT
TRBV2,.,TRBJ1-1,.,CASSVGGGTEAFF,TGTGCCAGCAGTGTTGGGGGCGGCACAGAAGCTTTCTTT
TRBV5-1,.,TRBJ1-1,.,CASSYPRVNTEAFF,TGCGCCAGCAGCTACCCCCGGGTGAACACTGAAGCTTTCTTT
TRBV5-5,.,TRBJ1-2,.,CASSPGGSPYGYTF,TGTGCCAGCAGCCCCGGCGGTTCCCCTTATGGCTACACCTTC
TRBV3-1/TRBV3-2,TRBD1,TRBJ1-4,.,CASSRRARGNEKLFF,TGTGCCAGCAGCCGAAGGGCCAGGGGGAATGAAAAACTGTTTTTT
TRBV5-6,.,TRBJ1-5,.,CASSLGQYNQPQHF,TGTGCCAGCAGCTTGGGGCAGTATAATCAGCCCCAGCATTTT
TRBV25-1,TRBD2,TRBJ2-1,few,CASSEKGTSRRGEQFF,TGTGCCAGCAGTGAAAAAGGGACTAGCCGTCGAGGTGAGCAGTTCTTC
TRBV18,.,TRBJ2-1,.,CASSPENGGEQFF,TGTGCCAGCTCACCAGAGAACGGAGGCGAGCAGTTCTTC
TRBV18,TRBD1,TRBJ1-1,.,CASSQGADQNTEAFF,TGTGCCAGCTCACAGGGGGCGGACCAGAACACTGAAGCTTTCTTT
TRBV12-3/TRBV12-4,.,TRBJ1-1,.,CASTPDRRRAFF,TGTGCCAGCACCCCCGACAGGCGTAGAGCTTTCTTT
TRBV5-1,TRBD2,TRBJ2-1,once,CASSPGTSGGPYSDEQFF,TGCGCCAGCAGCCCCGGGACTAGCGGGGGGCCCTACTCCGATGAGCAGTTCTTC
TRBV27,.,TRBJ1-1,.,CASSHIPGTANTEAFF,TGTGCCAGCAGTCACATTCCCGGGACTGCGAACACTGAAGCTTTCTTT
TRBV19,TRBD1,TRBJ1-2,.,CASKKDRANYGYTF,TGTGCCAGTAAGAAGGACAGGGCTAACTATGGCTACACCTTC
TRBV9,.,TRBJ2-2,.,CASSPRSWQVSGELFF,TGTGCCAGCAGCCCGCGGTCATGGCAAGTGTCCGGGGAGCTGTTTTTT
TRBV9,TRBD1,TRBJ1-2,.,CASSASLHRGLGYGYTF,TGTGCCAGCAGCGCAAGCCTTCACAGGGGATTAGGCTATGGCTACACCTTC
TRBV29-1,.,TRBJ1-2,.,CSVLAAMYGYTF,TGCAGCGTTCTAGCAGCAATGTATGGCTACACCTTC
TRBV29-1,.,TRBJ1-1,.,CSVAVSGNTEAFF,TGCAGCGTTGCAGTATCGGGAAACACTGAAGCTTTCTTT
TRBV10-3,.,TRBJ1-5,.,CAISRDNQPQHF,TGTGCCATCAGCAGGGACAATCAGCCCCAGCATTTT
TRBV18,TRBD1,TRBJ2-5,once,CASSPPDRGAETQYF,TGTGCCAGCTCACCACCGGACAGGGGTGCGGAGACCCAGTACTTC
TRBV28,.,TRBJ1-2,.,CASSLTDLNYGYTF,TGTGCCAGCAGTTTAACTGATTTAAACTATGGCTACACCTTC
TRBV30,.,TRBJ2-5,.,CAWSPSETQYF,TGTGCCTGGAGTCCTAGTGAGACCCAGTACTTC
TRBV4-3,.,TRBJ2-3,.,CASSQDPQGSDTQYF,TGCGCCAGCAGCCAAGATCCTCAGGGGTCAGATACGCAGTATTTT
TRBV11-3,.,TRBJ2-1,.,CASSAPGDEQFF,TGTGCCAGCAGCGCCCCGGGAGATGAGCAGTTCTTC
TRBV7-8,.,TRBJ1-2,.,CASSGPGRDYGYTF,TGTGCCAGCAGCGGCCCGGGCAGGGACTATGGCTACACCTTC
TRBV2,.,TRBJ1-1,.,CASERIRGTEAFF,TGTGCCAGCGAAAGGATAAGAGGGACTGAAGCTTTCTTT
TRBV19,TRBD1,TRBJ1-2,.,CASSSRDRGFHGYTF,TGTGCCAGTAGCAGTCGGGACAGGGGTTTTCACGGCTACACCTTC
TRBV4-3,.,TRBJ1-5,few,CASSQGGSQPQHF,TGCGCCAGCAGCCAAGGAGGGAGTCAGCCCCAGCATTTT
TRBV19,TRBD1,TRBJ1-3,once,CASSSRTGDIGSGNTIYF,TGTGCCAGTAGTTCGCGGACAGGGGATATCGGGTCTGGAAACACCATATATTTT
TRBV9,.,TRBJ2-3,.,CASSLRGTTDTQYF,TGTGCCAGCAGCCTGAGGGGGACCACAGATACGCAGTATTTT
TRBV12-3/TRBV12-4,TRBD1,TRBJ2-5,.,CASRTQGVETQYF,TGTGCCAGCAGGACGCAGGGGGTAGAGACCCAGTACTTC
TRBV6-5,.,TRBJ1-4,.,CASSYSEGLNEKLFF,TGTGCCAGCAGTTATAGTGAGGGCCTTAATGAAAAACTGTTTTTT
TRBV21-1,.,TRBJ2-1,.,CASSKVPRVNVEQFF,TGTGCCAGCAGCAAAGTACCCAGGGTGAATGTCGAGCAGTTCTTC
TRBV19,.,TRBJ2-6,.,CASSGRGDGANVLTF,TGTGCCAGTAGTGGCAGGGGTGATGGGGCCAACGTCCTGACTTTC
TRBV4-1,TRBD1,TRBJ1-1,.,CASSSSGTGYSTEAFF,TGCGCCAGCAGCTCGTCCGGGACAGGGTATTCGACTGAAGCTTTCTTT
TRBV7-2,.,TRBJ2-3,.,CASSLFRVDAQYF,TGTGCCAGCAGCTTATTTCGGGTCGATGCGCAGTATTTT
TRBV7-2,TRBD1,TRBJ1-1,.,CASRANRGQGAEAFF,TGTGCCAGCAGGGCAAACAGGGGGCAGGGAGCTGAAGCTTTCTTT
TRBV3-1/TRBV3-2,.,TRBJ1-3,.,CASSLQGFSGNTIYF,TGTGCCAGCAGCCTACAGGGTTTTTCTGGAAACACCATATATTTT
TRBV13,TRBD2,TRBJ2-3,few,CASSFETGGTTDTQYF,TGTGCCAGCAGCTTTGAGACGGGGGGAACAACAGATACGCAGTATTTT
TRBV7-9,TRBD2,TRBJ2-1,.,CASSSIGGEAYNEQFF,TGTGCCAGCAGCTCAATCGGGGGGGAGGCCTACAATGAGCAGTTCTTC
TRBV20-1,.,TRBJ1-6,.,CSASSGTTHSPLHF,TGCAGTGCTAGTTCCGGGACAACACATTCACCCCTCCACTTT